These 23 T cell receptor beta chains originate from one sample sequenced in a study of cytomegalovirus exposure and HLA in healthy donors. It was with 60 Vbeta and 13 Jbeta primers that the PCR ran. The table came from immunoSEQ multiplex PCR; TCRdb's copy has only in-frame clones and leaves some out. Here the sample spans 55,000 to 70,000 clones, under 85% being singletons. The sample was PBMCs. All receptors come from an older woman in good health and CMV-seropositive.

To note about this clone: At one end the junction does not follow the germline gene, possibly because of a read error. J is TRBJ2-7 and V is TRBV15, with 10 bases matching TRBD2. The CDR3 has 14 amino acids. CDR1 is LNHNV, CDR2 YYDKDF, per germline (reference sequence). Written as DNA, the CDR3 is TGTGCCACCAGCAGAGATCGGGCTAGCGGGGGCCAGAACTTC. This gives the protein CATSRDRASGGQNF.

The rearrangement links TRBV15 to TRBJ1-5; 7 bases are a match to TRBD1. Germline CDR1 LNHNV, CDR2 YYDKDF (reference sequence). CDR3 length: 15 amino acids. The V segment lost 0 bases and the J segment 6 bases; nucleotides outside the gene matches: 5. The CDR3, as DNA: TGTGCCACCAGCAGAGAATCGTACAGGGGTCAGCCCCAGCATTTT. Its protein is CATSRESYRGQPQHF.

This clone showed up just once. The rearrangement uses TRBV2 and TRBJ2-4, with 7 bases aligning to TRBD1. CDR1 SNHLY and CDR2 FYNNEI come from the germline V gene. V lost 6 bases, J lost 0 bases, and 5 bases stayed unmatched. There are 15 residues in the CDR3. CDR3 DNA sequence: TGTGCCAGCAGAGGGACAGAATTAGCCAAAAACATTCAGTACTTC. Its translation: CASRGTELAKNIQYF.

The V call is TRBV4-2, the J call TRBJ1-5; a possible D gene is TRBD1 (5 bases). V lost 4 bases and J 0 bases, leaving 7 bases between the germline ends. This CDR3 region has 14 residues. CDR1 and CDR2 from the germline V gene are LGHNA and YNFKEQ. As DNA, the CDR3 is TGTGCCAGCAGCCCGGACATTAGCAATCAGCCCCAGCATTTT. Translating gives CASSPDISNQPQHF.

This chain links TRBV6-1 with TRBJ1-3; D is perhaps TRBD1 (6 bases). V lost 3 bases, J lost 0 bases, and 9 bases lay in between. Germline-derived CDR1 and CDR2 are MNHNS and SASEGT. The CDR3 totals 15 residues. Here the CDR3 reads CASSETGFSGNTIYF. In DNA form, the CDR3 reads TGTGCCAGCAGTGAGACAGGTTTCTCTGGAAACACCATATATTTT.

With respect to this clone: A read error likely explains this, since a far larger clone differs by one base. This sequence joins TRBV30 and TRBJ2-2; D is ambiguous. Germline CDR1 is GTSNPN and CDR2 is SVGIG (reference sequence). V was cut by 5 bases and J by 5 bases, with 12 bases left in between. The CDR3 is 13 amino acids. CDR3 sequence reads: CAWDVAETGELFF. In DNA, the CDR3 is TGTGCCTGGGATGTCGCGGAGACCGGGGAGCTGTTTTTT.

The V and J genes are TRBV15 and TRBJ1-1; D is perhaps TRBD1 (5 bases). The ends were cut back, 0 bases at V and 1 base at J, with 6 bases in the middle. The CDR3 has 14 residues. Germline assignment: CDR1 LNHNV and CDR2 YYDKDF (reference sequence). CDR3 nucleotides: TGTGCCACCAGCAGAGATGACAGGAACACTGAAGCTTTCTTT. As protein: CATSRDDRNTEAFF.

The CDR3 region is CASSQTGVRQPQHF. DNA of the CDR3: TGTGCCAGCAGTCAAACAGGGGTTCGGCAGCCCCAGCATTTT. The chain uses TRBV25-1 and TRBJ1-5; TRBD1 matches at 7 bases. Germline CDR1 is MGHDK and CDR2 is SYGVNS. The CDR3 spans 14 residues. V gave up 5 bases and J gave up 7 bases; unmatched junction bases: 8.

The V gene is TRBV7-2, the J gene TRBJ1-2, with D possibly TRBD1 on 5 matching bases. Looked up from germline, CDR1 is SGHTA and CDR2 is FQGNSA. The CDR3 totals 13 residues. V lost 3 bases, J lost 4 bases, and 9 bases lay in between. In DNA form, the CDR3 reads TGTGCCAGCAGCTTGCCAGGGCTCTATGGCTACACCTTC. Protein product: CASSLPGLYGYTF.

Regarding this clone: With a much larger clone just one base away, this may be a read error. Since the CDR3 does not end with the conserved phenylalanine or tryptophan, this likely comes from a read error. The chain's CDR3 is CASSGTGVGGYTV. The CDR3 DNA sequence: TGTGCCAGCAGTGGGACAGGGGTGGGAGGCTACACCGTC. The V gene is TRBV6-1, the J gene TRBJ1-2; 9 bases are a match to TRBD1. V lost 4 bases and J lost 8; bases outside the gene matches: 5. Germline values: CDR1 MNHNS, CDR2 SASEGT. This CDR3 contains 13 residues.

The chain recombines TRBV27 with TRBJ1-5; TRBD1 is a possible D gene (5 bases). Trimming took off 3 bases at V and 9 bases at J, with 18 bases between the two ends. CDR1 MNHEY and CDR2 SMNVEV come from the germline V gene (reference sequence). This CDR3 spans 15 amino acids. CDR3 protein: CASSFQGYQSGPQHF. CDR3 nucleotide sequence: TGTGCCAGCAGTTTCCAGGGATACCAATCGGGGCCCCAGCATTTT.

V is TRBV4-1 and J is TRBJ1-1; maybe TRBD1 (5 bases). This CDR3 comprises 15 residues. Germline loops: CDR1 MGHRA, CDR2 YSYEKL. The V and J ends lost 4 bases and 5 bases respectively, with 17 bases between them. CDR3 sequence: CASSRTGQGRTEAFF. Written as DNA, the CDR3 is TGCGCCAGCAGCCGAACCGGGCAGGGAAGGACTGAAGCTTTCTTT.

The chain carries TRBV5-1 and TRBJ2-1; D may be TRBD1 (6 bases). Germline CDR1 and CDR2: SGHRS and YFSETQ. The CDR3 extends over 15 amino acids. Trimming shortened V by 4 bases and J by 0 bases, and 11 bases separated the two germline ends. CDR3 DNA: TGCGCCAGCAGCGTTGGGGGCGGCTCCTACAATGAGCAGTTCTTC. This encodes CASSVGGGSYNEQFF.

This clone was observed a single time. This chain uses TRBV5-5 with TRBJ1-1, with TRBD1 matching over 7 bases. Trimming at V came to 0 bases and at J to 4 bases, leaving 6 bases not matched to a gene. The CDR3 runs 15 residues. In germline, CDR1 is SGHKS, CDR2 YYEKEE (reference sequence). This CDR3 reads CASSLAKGAITEAFF. The DNA of the CDR3 is TGTGCCAGCAGCTTGGCTAAGGGGGCCATCACTGAAGCTTTCTTT.

On this clone itself: Sequence at one end of the junction differs from germline and may be a read error. This chain uses TRBV7-7 with TRBJ2-1; 14 bases agree with TRBD2. Germline V gives CDR1 SSHAT, CDR2 FNYEAQ (reference sequence). This CDR3 is built from 15 residues. The CDR3 coding sequence is TGTGCTAGCAGCGTAGGACTAGCGGGGGGCAATGAGCAGTTCTTC. Its translation: CASSVGLAGGNEQFF.

The V and J genes are TRBV30 and TRBJ1-5; D is unclear. CDR3 length: 14 residues. Germline assignment: CDR1 GTSNPN and CDR2 SVGIG (reference sequence). Trimming took off 1 base at V and 7 bases at J, with 14 bases between the two ends. This CDR3 is CAWSGAALKQPQHF. The CDR3 DNA sequence: TGTGCCTGGAGTGGCGCGGCCTTAAAGCAGCCCCAGCATTTT.

The genes are TRBV18 and TRBJ1-4; 10 nucleotides agree with TRBD1. V lost 0 bases and J lost 8; bases outside the gene matches: 3. Germline V CDR1 and CDR2: KGHSH, LQKENI. The CDR3 runs to 15 residues. The CDR3 spells CASSPPGQGREKLFF. The CDR3 DNA reads as TGTGCCAGCTCACCACCGGGACAGGGGCGGGAAAAACTGTTTTTT.

The rearrangement uses TRBV5-4 and TRBJ1-6, with 7 bases aligning to TRBD1. The CDR3 runs to 16 residues. From germline, CDR1 is SGHNT and CDR2 YYREEE (reference sequence). V was pared by 4 bases and J by 7 bases, with 11 bases of the junction left unmatched. In DNA, the CDR3 is TGTGCCAGCAGCGTTGATGTAGGGGGCGAGAATTCACCCCTCCACTTT. This sequence encodes CASSVDVGGENSPLHF.

V and J are TRBV6-5 and TRBJ1-1; TRBD1 matches at 11 bases. The germline CDR1 and CDR2 sequences are MNHEY and SVGAGI. The CDR3 spans 13 residues. Trimming took 4 bases from V and 8 from J; bases not matched to a gene: 3. The chain's CDR3 is CASSWTGGGEAFF. The CDR3 nucleotides read TGTGCCAGCAGTTGGACAGGGGGCGGAGAAGCTTTCTTT.

This clone was recorded once. The chain employs TRBV18 and TRBJ2-7; TRBD1 agrees at 8 bases. V was pared by 3 bases and J by 6 bases, with 7 bases of the junction left unmatched. The CDR3 is 14 amino acids. From germline, CDR1 is KGHSH and CDR2 LQKENI. CDR3 DNA sequence: TGTGCCAGCTCACCCCCGACAGGGGTGGGCGAGCAGTACTTC. Encoded protein: CASSPPTGVGEQYF. Combining the CDR3 with reference TRBV18 and TRBJ2-7 gives the whole variable domain NAGVMQNPRHLVRRRGQEARLRCSPMKGHSHVYWYRQLPEEGLKFMVYLQKENIIDESGMPKERFSAEFPKEGPSILRIQQVVRGDSAAYFCASSPPTGVGEQYFGPGTRLTVT.

A single count supports this clone. The chain is built from TRBV5-5 and TRBJ1-3; D call uncertain. Per the germline V gene, CDR1 is SGHKS and CDR2 is YYEKEE (reference sequence). This CDR3 is 17 amino acids long. Trimming removed 0 bases at V and 0 bases at J, with 13 bases between. The CDR3 here is CASSLVVGPGSGNTIYF. The CDR3 nucleotides read TGTGCCAGCAGCTTGGTAGTTGGGCCCGGCTCTGGAAACACCATATATTTT.

The chain joins TRBV10-2 to TRBJ2-2, with TRBD2 as a possible D gene (5 bases). The germline V gene has CDR1 WSHSY and CDR2 SAAADI. Trimming shortened V by 7 bases and J by 1 base, and 10 bases separated the two germline ends. This CDR3 spans 14 amino acids. The CDR3 spells CASTASRNTGELFF. The CDR3 nucleotides read TGCGCCAGCACCGCTAGCCGGAACACCGGGGAGCTGTTTTTT.

This clone is labeled medium-sized. V gene TRBV28 combines with J gene TRBJ2-2; D remains ambiguous. Trimming removed 7 bases at V and 2 bases at J, with 5 bases between. This CDR3 comprises 12 residues. CDR1 and CDR2 from the germline V gene are MDHEN and SYDVKM. This CDR3 is CASTTNTGELFF. In DNA, the CDR3 is TGTGCCAGCACTACTAACACCGGGGAGCTGTTTTTT.